A selection of T cell receptor beta chains follows, all from one sample in a study of blood T cell repertoires in COVID-19. Produced via immunoSEQ multiplex PCR; TCRdb's table is partial and in-frame only. The sample has 250,000 or so clones, roughly 90% seen once. Sequencing was carried out using peripheral blood. These receptors came from a woman between 40 and 55 years old who had recovered from COVID-19. CDR3s include the opening cysteine and the closing phenylalanine or tryptophan. Each record gives: D gene, V gene, J gene, CDR3 protein, CDR3 DNA. The D gene is left open where the match is weak.

TRBD2,TRBV23-1,TRBJ2-5,CASSQRPASGQETQYF,TGCGCCAGCAGTCAGAGACCGGCTAGCGGCCAAGAGACCCAGTACTTC
TRBD1,TRBV11-2,TRBJ1-4,CASSPPRTGGNEKLFF,TGTGCCAGCAGCCCTCCGAGGACAGGCGGTAATGAAAAACTGTTTTTT
.,TRBV3-1/TRBV3-2,TRBJ2-7,CASSQVATWERSNPYEQYF,TGTGCCAGCAGCCAAGTGGCAACTTGGGAGCGGTCGAACCCCTACGAGCAGTACTTC
TRBD1,TRBV6-5,TRBJ2-7,CASSYTSTGSSYEQYF,TGTGCCAGCAGTTACACCTCGACAGGGAGCTCCTACGAGCAGTACTTC
TRBD2,TRBV5-4,TRBJ2-1,CASSPGHGGRAGDEQFF,TGTGCCAGCAGCCCCGGTCACGGCGGGAGGGCCGGGGATGAGCAGTTCTTC
TRBD1,TRBV27,TRBJ2-3,CASSTRDRGDDTQYF,TGTGCCAGCAGTACCAGGGACAGGGGTGATGATACGCAGTATTTT
TRBD1,TRBV28,TRBJ2-7,CASSRGGTGSYF,TGTGCCAGCAGTCGAGGAGGGACAGGATCGTACTTC
TRBD2,TRBV5-1,TRBJ2-1,CASSLPSGRNNEQFF,TGCGCCAGCAGCTTGCCTAGCGGACGGAACAATGAGCAGTTCTTC
TRBD2,TRBV7-2,TRBJ2-1,CASSPRGSGRGEQFF,TGTGCCAGCAGCCCCCGAGGTAGCGGGAGGGGTGAGCAGTTCTTC
TRBD1,TRBV12-3/TRBV12-4,TRBJ2-4,CASSRQGAIQYF,TGTGCCAGCAGTAGACAGGGTGCCATTCAGTACTTC
.,TRBV6-5,TRBJ1-1,CASSYSGRGQNTEAFF,TGTGCCAGCAGTTACTCAGGACGGGGACAGAACACTGAAGCTTTCTTT
TRBD1,TRBV5-1,TRBJ2-7,CASSREQGYEQYF,TGCGCCAGCAGCAGGGAACAGGGGTACGAGCAGTACTTC